This paragraph reports one T cell receptor (beta chain). The time point denotes: patch test 3, about 24 weeks after DPC sensitization. Treatment specified: therapeutic diphenylcyclopropenone sensitization with weekly scalp DPC. Donation of samples came from alopecia patients who were 18 to 70 years old and suitable for DPC. This sample stems from a study of human T cells and chemical hapten exposure. TCRdb reanalysed the RACE reads using MiXCR and keeps one entry per CDR3 protein. The sample holds 95,000 to 150,000 distinct CDR3 sequences, 10% to 12% seen once. The CDR3 is made up of 12 amino acids. Trimming removed 7 bases at V and 3 bases at J, with 10 bases between. The germline V gene encodes CDR1 SQVTM and CDR2 ANQGSEA.

The J gene is TRBJ1-3, the V gene TRBV29-1, with D possibly TRBD1 on 5 matching bases. The receptor's source is a woman in her 50s with alopecia areata. Some clones in this sample may be carry-over from other donors' samples. Sequencing was performed on whole blood, taken in connection with sensitization to the hapten diphenylcyclopropenone (DPC). In DNA form, the CDR3 reads TGCAGCGCGAGGCAGGGTGGAAACACCATATATTTT. This translates into CSARQGGNTIYF.